What follows are 17 T cell receptor beta chains derived from one specimen sequenced in a study of molecular identifiers for immune sequencing clone quantification. TCRdb recomputed calls from the PCR reads with MiXCR, one row per CDR3 protein. Altogether 35,000 or so distinct CDR3 sequences are present, 18% being singletons, with the ten largest covering 5.5% to 7.5%. The material sequenced was naive CD8+ T cells from blood, with Jurkat cell RNA spiked in. Subset defined: FACS-sorted CD8+CD4-CCR7+CD45RA+ naive T cells. The receptors here all came from a human donor in good health. Some libraries in this study had Jurkat cell RNA spiked in.

This clonotype has a count of ten or more. This chain links TRBV9 with TRBJ1-5, with D hard to call. V dropped 0 bases and J dropped 7 bases, with 11 bases sitting between them. Germline CDR1 and CDR2: SGDLS and YYNGEE. CDR3 length: 14 amino acids. Here the CDR3 reads CASSVGGDGQPQHF. In DNA, the CDR3 is TGTGCCAGCAGCGTAGGAGGAGATGGGCAGCCCCAGCATTTT.

Notes on this clonotype: A read error may be the cause here, since a much bigger clone is one base away. The V call is TRBV6-2 or TRBV6-3, the J call TRBJ2-1, with D possibly being TRBD1 or TRBD2 (5 bases each). Germline CDR1 MNHEY, CDR2 SVGEGT. The ends were cut back, 7 bases at V and 7 bases at J, with 14 bases in the middle. CDR3 length equals 13 residues. CDR3 nucleotide sequence: TGTGCCAGCACCGATTGGGGGAGAAATGAGCAGTTCTTC. Translated: CASTDWGRNEQFF.

In this sample, this clonotype turned up many times. The J gene is TRBJ2-1, the V gene TRBV12-3 or TRBV12-4; D might be TRBD2 (5 bases). This CDR3 comprises 13 residues. V was clipped by 5 bases and J by 3 bases, with 8 bases between them. DNA of the CDR3: TGTGCCAGCAGTCCCCGGGGCTACAATGAGCAGTTCTTC. Translating it yields CASSPRGYNEQFF.

This clonotype has at least ten counts. This sequence joins TRBV29-1 and TRBJ2-6; 7 bases agree with TRBD2. Germline lookup yields CDR1 SQVTM and CDR2 ANQGSEA. V was pared by 2 bases and J by 0 bases, with 10 bases of the junction left unmatched. This CDR3 has 18 residues. Here the CDR3 DNA reads TGCAGCGTTGAACCATTGGCGGGAGCCTACTCTGGGGCCAACGTCCTGACTTTC. The encoded protein is CSVEPLAGAYSGANVLTF.

This clonotype came up many times. The rearrangement links TRBV7-9 to TRBJ2-7; D not certain. V was cut by 3 bases and J by 3 bases, with 9 bases left in between. This CDR3 is 13 amino acids long. Germline loops: CDR1 SEHNR, CDR2 FQNEAQ (reference sequence). The CDR3 DNA is TGTGCCAGCAGCTTGGGTATAGTCTACGAGCAGTACTTC. Its protein is CASSLGIVYEQYF.

The chain joins TRBV20-1 to TRBJ1-1; a possible D gene is TRBD1 (5 bases). CDR1 DFQATT and CDR2 SNEGSKA come from the germline V gene (reference sequence). Trimming took 5 bases from V and 11 from J, leaving 24 bases between them. This CDR3 comprises 14 residues. CDR3 in amino acids: CSAHTRRQRWHAFF. CDR3 sequence (DNA): TGCAGTGCTCACACCCGAAGACAGCGCTGGCATGCTTTCTTT.

On this clonotype: Possible read error: a much larger clone is one base away. The rearrangement joins TRBV11-2 to TRBJ2-1, with 15 bases matching TRBD2. The germline CDR1 and CDR2 sequences are SGHAT and FQNNGV. This CDR3 contains 16 residues. The CDR3 nucleotides read TGTGCCAGCAGCTTAGTTGGGACTAGCGGGAGGTATGAGCAGTCCTTC. Amino acids: CASSLVGTSGRYEQSF.

This chain connects TRBV9 to TRBJ2-7; tentatively, D is TRBD1 (6 bases). The CDR3 extends over 15 amino acids. Trimming left V 0 bases short and J 3 bases short, with 13 bases between. Germline V gives CDR1 SGDLS, CDR2 YYNGEE. The CDR3 coding sequence is TGTGCCAGCAGCGTAGAGGGGGAGCCTGACTACGAGCAGTACTTC. The encoded protein is CASSVEGEPDYEQYF.

This clonotype was counted at least ten times. The chain uses TRBV15 and TRBJ2-7; D ambiguous. The V end lost 4 bases, the J end lost 7 bases, and 11 bases lay between the germline ends. Germline CDR1 and CDR2: LNHNV and YYDKDF (reference sequence). The CDR3 runs 12 residues. DNA of the CDR3: TGTGCCACCAGCATGGGTGCGGTGGAGCAGTACTTC. This codes for CATSMGAVEQYF.

This clonotype was recorded at least ten times. V usage is TRBV29-1 and J usage is TRBJ2-3; D uncertain. Deletions cut 7 bases from V and 2 bases from J, with 4 bases between. Germline CDR1 and CDR2: SQVTM and ANQGSEA. CDR3 length: 10 residues. CDR3 DNA sequence: TGCAGCGCGAACACAGATACGCAGTATTTT. Encoded protein: CSANTDTQYF.

V gene TRBV7-9 combines with J gene TRBJ2-5; 9 positions match TRBD2. The CDR3 runs to 15 residues. Germline trimming cut 4 bases from V and 4 bases from J; bases unmatched to any gene: 7. The germline gives CDR1 SEHNR, CDR2 FQNEAQ (reference sequence). The CDR3 here is CASSSQREDTETQYF. The CDR3 DNA reads TGTGCCAGCAGCTCTCAGCGGGAGGACACAGAGACCCAGTACTTC.

Of note for this clonotype: Possible read error: a much larger clone is one base away. The chain employs TRBV7-9 and TRBJ2-3; 11 bases map to TRBD2. With V trimmed by 5 bases and J by 3 bases, 10 bases remained unmatched. Germline lookup yields CDR1 SEHNR and CDR2 FQNEAQ (reference sequence). This CDR3 spans 17 amino acids. The CDR3 protein is CASSLSIAGGPTDTQYF. Here the CDR3 DNA reads TGTGCCAGCAGCCTTTCGATAGCGGGAGGGCCAACAGATACGCAGTATTTT.

Concerning this clonotype itself: The junction differs from germline at one of its ends, possibly a read error. The rearrangement links TRBV4-1 to TRBJ2-1, with 11 bases matching TRBD2. Germline-derived CDR1 and CDR2 are MGHRA and YSYEKL. The CDR3 runs 21 residues. CDR3 residues: CASSPPHAGLAGGDSYNEQLF. The CDR3 bases are TGCGCCAGCAGCCCACCCCACGCTGGGCTAGCGGGAGGCGACTCCTACAATGAGCAGCTCTTC.

The V and J genes are TRBV14 and TRBJ2-5, with D possibly called TRBD1 or TRBD2 (5 bases each). The V end was cut by 1 base, the J end by 5 bases, with 14 bases between. Germline-derived CDR1 and CDR2 are SGHDN and FVKESK. The CDR3 has 15 residues. The chain's CDR3 is CASSQARGVHETQYF. The CDR3 DNA reads as TGTGCCAGCAGCCAAGCGCGAGGGGTGCATGAGACCCAGTACTTC.

This clonotype was seen ten or more times. The chain links TRBV20-1 to TRBJ2-3; TRBD2 aligns across 10 bases. The CDR3 totals 15 residues. The germline V gene encodes CDR1 DFQATT and CDR2 SNEGSKA (reference sequence). V shed 3 bases, J shed 3 bases, and the junction held 6 bases outside the gene matches. CDR3 region: CSASPISGRTDTQYF. The CDR3 DNA reads as TGCAGTGCTAGCCCCATTAGCGGGAGGACAGATACGCAGTATTTT.

This clonotype appeared many times. The chain is built from TRBV7-9 and TRBJ2-2; D is ambiguous. Looked up from germline, CDR1 is SEHNR and CDR2 is FQNEAQ (reference sequence). Trimming took off 5 bases at V and 4 bases at J, with 8 bases between the two ends. The CDR3 consists of 13 residues. The CDR3 region is CASSPRITGELFF. CDR3 sequence (DNA): TGTGCCAGCAGCCCACGGATCACCGGGGAGCTGTTTTTT.

This clonotype was observed many times. The chain combines TRBV29-1 with TRBJ2-1; tentative D call: TRBD2 (5 bases). V was clipped by 6 bases and J by 6 bases, with 12 bases between them. Per germline, CDR1 SQVTM and CDR2 ANQGSEA. The CDR3 runs to 12 residues. The CDR3 spells CSVDFGVNEQFF. In DNA, the CDR3 is TGCAGCGTCGATTTCGGGGTCAATGAGCAGTTCTTC.